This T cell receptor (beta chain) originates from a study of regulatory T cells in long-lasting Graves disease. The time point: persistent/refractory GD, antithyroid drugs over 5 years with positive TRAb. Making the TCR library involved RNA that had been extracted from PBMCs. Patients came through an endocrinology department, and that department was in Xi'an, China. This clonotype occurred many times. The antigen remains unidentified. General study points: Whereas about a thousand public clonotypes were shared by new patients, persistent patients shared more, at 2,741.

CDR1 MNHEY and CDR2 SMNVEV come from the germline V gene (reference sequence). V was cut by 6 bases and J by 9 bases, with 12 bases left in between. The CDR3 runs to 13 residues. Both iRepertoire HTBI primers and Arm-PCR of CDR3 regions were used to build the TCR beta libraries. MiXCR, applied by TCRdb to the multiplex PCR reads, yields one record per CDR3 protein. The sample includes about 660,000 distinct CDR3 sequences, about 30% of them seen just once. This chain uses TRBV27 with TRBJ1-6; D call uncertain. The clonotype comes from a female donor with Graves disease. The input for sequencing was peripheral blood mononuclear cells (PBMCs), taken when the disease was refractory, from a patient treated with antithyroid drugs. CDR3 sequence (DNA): TGTGCCAGCAGGATTGGAGACGGTTCACCCCTCCACTTT. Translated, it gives CASRIGDGSPLHF.